One and the same sample provided the 26 T cell receptor beta chains below, sequenced in a study of PD-L1 blockade in urothelial cancer. Sequenced by immunoSEQ multiplex PCR; TCRdb stores in-frame clones only, minus some. The data contain around 21,000 clones, over 80% of them singletons. As for time point: peripheral blood 6 weeks after treatment start. Sequences were derived from PBMCs, sampled around atezolizumab (anti-PD-L1) treatment. Receptors were obtained from a man aged 45-60 years with urothelial cancer.

This clone was picked up a small number of times. The rearrangement joins TRBV10-3 to TRBJ1-2; no definite D call. CDR3 length: 12 amino acids. Germline V CDR1 and CDR2: ENHRY, SYGVKD. V was pared by 4 bases and J by 1 base, with 4 bases between. The CDR3 nucleotides are TGTGCCATCAGTGCCAGTAACTATGGCTACACCTTC. This codes for CAISASNYGYTF.

Points on this clone: Relative to the germline gene, one junction end is altered; a read error may explain this. CDR3 DNA: TGTGCTAGCAGCGTCGACAGGGAAACTGAAGCTTTCTTT. Its translation is CASSVDRETEAFF. This chain links TRBV7-7 with TRBJ1-1; TRBD1 matches 7 bases. The CDR3 is made up of 13 amino acids. The germline V gene has CDR1 SSHAT and CDR2 FNYEAQ (reference sequence).

This clone has just a few counts. The chain combines TRBV4-2 with TRBJ2-1; D may be TRBD2 (6 bases). V was cut by 6 bases and J by 4 bases, with 13 bases left in between. Germline CDR1 is LGHNA and CDR2 is YNFKEQ. CDR3 length equals 14 residues. CDR3 sequence reads: CASRPEGGYNEQFF. In nucleotides, the CDR3 is TGTGCCAGCAGGCCGGAGGGCGGATACAATGAGCAGTTCTTC.

This clone is a singleton in its sample. J is TRBJ2-7 and V is TRBV30; D unresolved. This CDR3 is built from 12 residues. Trimming took off 5 bases at V and 5 bases at J, with 13 bases between the two ends. The V gene's germline CDR1 is GTSNPN and CDR2 SVGIG (reference sequence). The DNA of the CDR3 is TGTGCCTGGCCTACCCCCGCTCACGAGCAGTACTTC. This sequence encodes CAWPTPAHEQYF.

The rearrangement uses TRBV5-1 and TRBJ2-3; 8 nucleotides align to TRBD2. CDR1 and CDR2 (germline): SGHRS, YFSETQ. Unmatched junction bases numbered 9, after V lost 0 bases and J lost 0 bases. The CDR3 totals 18 residues. CDR3 in DNA: TGCGCCAGCAGCTTGGAACGTGGCGGGGGGCGGAGCACAGATACGCAGTATTTT. It is translated as CASSLERGGGRSTDTQYF.

This rearrangement joins TRBV19 to TRBJ2-1, with 7 positions matching TRBD1. Germline lookup yields CDR1 LNHDA and CDR2 SQIVND (reference sequence). The CDR3 sequence is 14 residues long. With 5 bases clipped from V and 13 bases from J, the junction kept 14 bases outside the gene matches. The CDR3 coding sequence is TGTGCCAGTAGTGGACAGGTAGGACTCGGTAGTCAGTTCTTC. Residues: CASSGQVGLGSQFF.

CDR3 bases: TGTGCCAGCAGCTTAGGTTTGGAGGGGATCCATGAAAAACTGTTTTTT. As protein: CASSLGLEGIHEKLFF. The genes are TRBV7-2 and TRBJ1-4; D might be TRBD1 (5 bases). CDR3 length equals 16 residues. CDR1 is SGHTA, CDR2 FQGNSA, per germline. Trimming removed 1 base from V and 6 bases from J, with 15 bases in between. The full variable domain, in which reference TRBV7-2 and TRBJ1-4 provide the parts outside the CDR3, is GAGVSQSPSNKVTEKGKDVELRCDPISGHTALYWYRQSLGQGLEFLIYFQGNSAPDKSGLPSDRFSAERTGGSVSTLTIQRTQQEDSAVYLCASSLGLEGIHEKLFFGSGTQLSVL.

The chain uses TRBV2 and TRBJ2-4; TRBD1 matches 7 bases. Germline-derived CDR1 and CDR2 are SNHLY and FYNNEI. This CDR3 has 15 residues. V lost 4 bases and J lost 1; bases outside the gene matches: 4. CDR3 loop: CASSVGQTAKNIQYF. CDR3 sequence (DNA): TGTGCCAGCAGTGTGGGACAGACGGCCAAAAACATTCAGTACTTC.

This clone was recorded only once. V and J are TRBV6-1 and TRBJ1-2; D remains unclear. The V and J ends lost 3 bases and 5 bases respectively, with 10 bases between them. This CDR3 comprises 13 residues. Germline assignment: CDR1 MNHNS and CDR2 SASEGT. The CDR3 protein is CASSDLSGYGYTF. CDR3 DNA sequence: TGTGCCAGCAGTGATTTATCCGGGTATGGCTACACCTTC.

This sequence joins TRBV14 and TRBJ2-2; D is perhaps TRBD1 (6 bases). The V gene lost 0 bases and the J gene lost 9 bases, with 20 bases spanning the gap. Germline loops: CDR1 SGHDN, CDR2 FVKESK. This CDR3 comprises 17 residues. In DNA form, the CDR3 reads TGTGCCAGCAGCCAAGATAGAGGACAGATAGATTTACGGGAGCTGTTTTTT. This encodes CASSQDRGQIDLRELFF. Filled out from reference TRBV14 and TRBJ2-2, the complete variable domain reads EAGVTQFPSHSVIEKGQTVTLRCDPISGHDNLYWYRRVMGKEIKFLLHFVKESKQDESGMPNNRFLAERTGGTYSTLKVQPAELEDSGVYFCASSQDRGQIDLRELFFGEGSRLTVL.

The chain recombines TRBV12-5 with TRBJ2-2; D is unclear. CDR1 LGHNT and CDR2 FRNRAP come from the germline V gene. The CDR3 length is 13 residues. V lost 1 base, J lost 8 bases, and 8 bases lay in between. The CDR3 spells CASGLGAPGELFF. DNA for the CDR3: TGTGCTAGTGGTTTGGGGGCGCCAGGGGAGCTGTTTTTT.

The chain combines TRBV7-3 with TRBJ2-5; TRBD2 matches at 9 bases. Per germline, CDR1 SGHTA and CDR2 FQGTGA. V trimming: 2 bases; J trimming: 5 bases; junction bases outside the gene matches: 6. The CDR3 extends over 15 amino acids. The CDR3 DNA sequence: TGTGCCAGCAGCTTAGCCGGGACTAGCTATGAGACCCAGTACTTC. The encoded protein is CASSLAGTSYETQYF.

The V gene is TRBV7-6, the J gene TRBJ1-1; D gene unclear. Trimming removed 1 base at V and 1 base at J, with 4 bases between. The CDR3 has 13 amino acids. Germline V gene sequence: CDR1 SGHVS, CDR2 FNYEAQ. The DNA of the CDR3 is TGTGCCAGCAGCTTAGAGCAGAACACTGAAGCTTTCTTT. It yields the protein CASSLEQNTEAFF. Filled out from reference TRBV7-6 and TRBJ1-1, the complete variable domain reads GAGVSQSPRYKVTKRGQDVALRCDPISGHVSLYWYRQALGQGPEFLTYFNYEAQQDKSGLPNDRFSAERPEGSISTLTIQRTEQRDSAMYRCASSLEQNTEAFFGQGTRLTVV.

The chain recombines TRBV5-6 with TRBJ2-1; 9 bases map to TRBD1. CDR3 size: 15 residues. Losses at the gene ends were 4 bases for V and 5 bases for J; bases not matched to a gene: 7. The germline V gene has CDR1 SGHDT and CDR2 YYEEEE. The CDR3 sequence: CASSRTGGAHNEQFF. DNA for the CDR3: TGTGCCAGCAGCCGAACAGGGGGCGCCCACAATGAGCAGTTCTTC.

This chain joins TRBV11-2 and TRBJ2-4; 10 bases align to TRBD1. Germline CDR1 reads SGHAT; CDR2 reads FQNNGV. The CDR3 spans 15 residues. The V gene end was trimmed by 5 bases and the J gene end by 1 base; junction bases not matched to a gene: 2. CDR3 residues: CASSRGQGAKNIQYF. In nucleotides, the CDR3 is TGTGCCAGCAGCAGGGGACAGGGGGCCAAAAACATTCAGTACTTC.

This clone was picked up a small number of times. The chain uses TRBV2 and TRBJ2-7; TRBD1 is a possible D gene (5 bases). This CDR3 is built from 16 residues. CDR1 and CDR2 (germline): SNHLY, FYNNEI. The CDR3 nucleotides read TGTGTGGCGCGAAATCTCGACAGCTTCATTTCCTACGAGCAGTACGTC. Protein: CVARNLDSFISYEQYV.

The chain couples TRBV2 to TRBJ1-2, with a weak D call TRBD1 (6 bases). Trimming removed 10 bases at V and 0 bases at J, with 15 bases between. The CDR3 sequence is 14 residues long. Per germline, CDR1 SNHLY and CDR2 FYNNEI. The CDR3, as DNA: TGTGCCACGCACAGGGATACCGCTAACTATGGCTACACCTTC. Amino acids: CATHRDTANYGYTF.

The chain carries TRBV6-1 and TRBJ2-7, with 10 bases lining up with TRBD1. With V trimmed by 5 bases and J by 5 bases, 3 bases remained unmatched. This CDR3 region has 13 residues. Germline CDR1 and CDR2: MNHNS and SASEGT. Written as DNA, the CDR3 is TGTGCCAGCAGTACCGGGACAGGGGACGAGCAGTACTTC. Amino acids: CASSTGTGDEQYF.

The chain couples TRBV18 to TRBJ2-3; TRBD2 matches at 14 bases. CDR3 length: 18 amino acids. CDR1 and CDR2 from the germline V gene are KGHSH and LQKENI. Trimming removed 2 bases from V and 3 bases from J; junction bases left unmatched: 7. The CDR3: CASSPVGGLAGGTDTQYF. Here the CDR3 DNA reads TGTGCCAGCTCACCAGTGGGAGGACTAGCGGGAGGAACAGATACGCAGTATTTT.

The chain joins TRBV30 to TRBJ2-7; the match to TRBD1 covers 8 bases. Germline-derived CDR1 and CDR2 are GTSNPN and SVGIG (reference sequence). The CDR3 covers 16 residues. Trimming at V came to 0 bases and at J to 0 bases, leaving 7 bases not matched to a gene. CDR3 in DNA: TGTGCCTGGAGTGTATTCGGGACAGGAACCTCCTACGAGCAGTACTTC. This sequence encodes CAWSVFGTGTSYEQYF.

The chain couples TRBV19 to TRBJ1-2; 8 bases line up with TRBD1. Germline-derived CDR1 and CDR2 are LNHDA and SQIVND (reference sequence). V dropped 10 bases and J dropped 4; count of bases not matched to a gene: 5. This CDR3 spans 12 amino acids. The CDR3 sequence is CATSQGVYGYTF. In DNA, the CDR3 is TGTGCCACCTCACAGGGGGTCTATGGCTACACCTTC.

The chain couples TRBV9 to TRBJ2-1; 10 positions agree with TRBD1. This CDR3 spans 15 amino acids. CDR1 and CDR2 (germline): SGDLS, YYNGEE. Trimming at V came to 4 bases and at J to 3 bases, leaving 4 bases not matched to a gene. CDR3 loop: CASSLGTGVYNEQFF. The CDR3 DNA follows: TGTGCCAGCAGCCTCGGGACAGGGGTCTACAATGAGCAGTTCTTC.

The chain joins TRBV13 to TRBJ1-1, with D tentatively TRBD1 (5 bases). Trimming stripped 5 bases from V and 4 bases from J, with 8 bases between. This CDR3 region has 12 residues. Germline assignment: CDR1 PRHDT and CDR2 FYEKMQ (reference sequence). CDR3 residues: CASSGRGTEAFF. CDR3 bases: TGTGCCAGCAGCGGTAGGGGCACTGAAGCTTTCTTT. The full variable domain, completed using reference TRBV13 and TRBJ1-1, is AAGVIQSPRHLIKEKRETATLKCYPIPRHDTVYWYQQGPGQDPQFLISFYEKMQSDKGSIPDRFSAQQFSDYHSELNMSSLELGDSALYFCASSGRGTEAFFGQGTRLTVV.

The rearrangement joins TRBV7-9 to TRBJ2-1, with D possibly TRBD1 on 6 matching bases. Germline V gene data show CDR1 as SEHNR and CDR2 as FQNEAQ (reference sequence). The CDR3 totals 11 residues. V was shortened by 3 bases and J by 9 bases, with 6 bases between the two germline ends. This CDR3 is CASSFRGEQFF. For the CDR3, the DNA is TGTGCCAGCAGCTTCAGGGGTGAGCAGTTCTTC.

The chain joins TRBV5-1 to TRBJ2-1, with a weak D call TRBD2 (6 bases). The V gene lost 4 bases and the J gene lost 0 bases, with 14 bases spanning the gap. This CDR3 spans 16 amino acids. Germline assignment: CDR1 SGHRS and CDR2 YFSETQ. CDR3 DNA sequence: TGCGCCAGCAGCCCCGGGACTTCGAGCTCCTACAATGAGCAGTTCTTC. Amino acid sequence: CASSPGTSSSYNEQFF.

This clone came up a few times. The CDR3 DNA sequence: TGTGCCAGCGGACAGAATAGCAATCAGCCCCAGCATTTT. Its translation is CASGQNSNQPQHF. The chain recombines TRBV9 with TRBJ1-5; possible D gene TRBD1, 6 bases. CDR3 length: 13 residues. Trimming left V 7 bases short and J 0 bases short, with 8 bases between. The germline gives CDR1 SGDLS, CDR2 YYNGEE.